The next 5 T cell receptor beta chains were all read from a single sample in a study of shared clonotypes between healthy human individuals. Terminally differentiated effector memory CD45RA+ cells were excluded from the naive CD8 cells, which were CD45RO-negative and positively selected for CCR7. Clones were sequenced by immunoSEQ multiplex PCR, and TCRdb holds only the in-frame ones, with some missing. Of more than 550,000 clones in the sample, around 90% were seen once. The sample comprised naive CD8+ T cells sorted from blood. The receptors shown here come from a man aged 25-40 years in good health.

This chain links TRBV7-9 with TRBJ2-1; 8 bases map to TRBD2. V shed 4 bases and J 6 bases; nucleotides not matched to a gene: 14. This CDR3 is 17 amino acids long. Looked up from germline, CDR1 is SEHNR and CDR2 is FQNEAQ (reference sequence). CDR3 sequence reads: CASSSSGLAHKGNEQFF. The CDR3 nucleotides read TGTGCCAGCAGCTCATCAGGACTAGCCCATAAAGGCAATGAGCAGTTCTTC.

In this sample, this clone turned up once. This chain joins TRBV2 and TRBJ1-4, with unresolved D. Germline CDR1 SNHLY, CDR2 FYNNEI. Trimming removed 8 bases from V and 4 bases from J, with 5 bases in between. The CDR3 totals 11 residues. CDR3 amino acids: CASRRNEKLFF. CDR3 nucleotide sequence: TGTGCCAGCCGACGTAATGAAAAACTGTTTTTT.

The chain employs TRBV4-1 and TRBJ2-2; D perhaps matches TRBD2 (5 bases). V dropped 1 base and J dropped 0 bases, with 6 bases sitting between them. The CDR3 runs to 15 residues. CDR1 MGHRA and CDR2 YSYEKL come from the germline V gene. CDR3 in amino acids: CASSQVGANTGELFF. DNA for the CDR3: TGCGCCAGCAGCCAAGTCGGGGCGAACACCGGGGAGCTGTTTTTT.

Notes on this clone: Other nucleotide sequences from this sample produce the same CDR3. J is TRBJ2-1 and V is TRBV6-5; no clear D gene. The CDR3 runs 13 residues. V lost 4 bases to trimming and J lost 3 bases, with 7 bases between them. Germline V CDR1 and CDR2: MNHEY, SVGAGI. The CDR3 loop reads CASSSSSYNEQFF. Here the CDR3 DNA reads TGTGCCAGCAGTTCCAGTAGCTACAATGAGCAGTTCTTC.

V and J are TRBV27 and TRBJ2-5; D call uncertain. Germline loops: CDR1 MNHEY, CDR2 SMNVEV (reference sequence). CDR3 size: 13 residues. Deletions cut 8 bases from V and 4 bases from J, with 14 bases between. The CDR3 reads CASSPVTSETQYF. The CDR3 DNA follows: TGTGCCAGCTCTCCCGTGACATCAGAGACCCAGTACTTC.